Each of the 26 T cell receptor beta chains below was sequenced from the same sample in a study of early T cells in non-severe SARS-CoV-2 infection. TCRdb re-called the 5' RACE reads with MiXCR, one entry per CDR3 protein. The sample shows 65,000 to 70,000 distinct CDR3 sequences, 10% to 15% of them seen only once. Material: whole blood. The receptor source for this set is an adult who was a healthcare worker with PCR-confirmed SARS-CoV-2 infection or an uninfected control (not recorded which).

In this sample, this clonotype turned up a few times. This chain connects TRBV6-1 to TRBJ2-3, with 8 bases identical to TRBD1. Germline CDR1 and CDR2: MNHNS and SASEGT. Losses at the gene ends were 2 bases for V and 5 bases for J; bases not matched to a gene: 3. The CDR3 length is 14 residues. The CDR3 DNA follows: TGTGCCAGCAGTGAAAGACAGGGGCGAGATACGCAGTATTTT. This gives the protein CASSERQGRDTQYF.

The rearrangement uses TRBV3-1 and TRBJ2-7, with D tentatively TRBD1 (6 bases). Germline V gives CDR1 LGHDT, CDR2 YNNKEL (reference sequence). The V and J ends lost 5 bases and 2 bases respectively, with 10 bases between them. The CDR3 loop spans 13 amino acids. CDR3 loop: CASSGQRTYEQYF. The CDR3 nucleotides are TGTGCCAGCAGCGGACAGAGAACCTACGAGCAGTACTTC.

CDR3 sequence (DNA): TGTGCCAGCAGCCTTGGTTCAGGGGGCTTTGAGACCCAGTACTTC. Translation gives CASSLGSGGFETQYF. The rearrangement links TRBV12-3 or TRBV12-4 to TRBJ2-5; 8 nucleotides align to TRBD1. Germline trimming cut 6 bases from V and 5 bases from J; bases unmatched to any gene: 11. CDR3 length: 15 residues.

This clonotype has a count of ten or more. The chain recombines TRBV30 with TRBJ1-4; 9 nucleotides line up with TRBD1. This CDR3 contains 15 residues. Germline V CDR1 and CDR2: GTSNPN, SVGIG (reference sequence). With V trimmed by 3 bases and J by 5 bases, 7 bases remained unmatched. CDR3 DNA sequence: TGTGCCTGGAGACGAGACGGGACAGGGAATGAAAAACTGTTTTTT. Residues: CAWRRDGTGNEKLFF. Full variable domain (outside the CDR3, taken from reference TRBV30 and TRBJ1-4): SQTIHQWPATLVQPVGSPLSLECTVEGTSNPNLYWYRQAAGRGLQLLFYSVGIGQISSEVPQNLSASRPQDRQFILSSKKLLLSDSGFYLCAWRRDGTGNEKLFFGSGTQLSVL.

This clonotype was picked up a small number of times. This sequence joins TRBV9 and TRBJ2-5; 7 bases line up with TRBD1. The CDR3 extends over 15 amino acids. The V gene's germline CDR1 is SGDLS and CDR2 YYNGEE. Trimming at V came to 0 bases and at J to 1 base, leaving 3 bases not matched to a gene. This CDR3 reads CASSVAGTVQETQYF. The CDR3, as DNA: TGTGCCAGCAGCGTAGCGGGGACAGTCCAAGAGACCCAGTACTTC.

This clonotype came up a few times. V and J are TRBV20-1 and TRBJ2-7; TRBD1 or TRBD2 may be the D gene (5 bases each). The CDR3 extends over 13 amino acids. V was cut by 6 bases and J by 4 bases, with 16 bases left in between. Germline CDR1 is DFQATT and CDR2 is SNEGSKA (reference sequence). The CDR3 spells CSAPSHEGYEQYF. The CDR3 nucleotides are TGCAGTGCCCCATCCCACGAGGGGTACGAGCAGTACTTC.

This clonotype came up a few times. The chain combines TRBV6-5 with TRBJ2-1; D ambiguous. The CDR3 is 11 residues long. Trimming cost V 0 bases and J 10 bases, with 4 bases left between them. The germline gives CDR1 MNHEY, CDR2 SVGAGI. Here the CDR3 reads CASSYSKEQFF. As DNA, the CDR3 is TGTGCCAGCAGTTACTCGAAAGAGCAGTTCTTC.

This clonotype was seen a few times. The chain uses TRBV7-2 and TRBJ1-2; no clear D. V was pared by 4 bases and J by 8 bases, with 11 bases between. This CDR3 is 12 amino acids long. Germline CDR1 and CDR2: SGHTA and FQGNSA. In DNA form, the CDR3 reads TGTGCCAGCAGCTCTAGAGGGATGGGCTACACCTTC. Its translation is CASSSRGMGYTF.

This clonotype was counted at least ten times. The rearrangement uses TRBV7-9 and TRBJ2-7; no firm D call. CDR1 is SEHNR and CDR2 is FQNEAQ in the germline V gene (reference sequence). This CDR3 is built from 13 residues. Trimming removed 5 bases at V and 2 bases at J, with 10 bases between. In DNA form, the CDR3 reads TGTGCCAGCAGCAGACAAACCACCTACGAGCAGTACTTC. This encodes CASSRQTTYEQYF.

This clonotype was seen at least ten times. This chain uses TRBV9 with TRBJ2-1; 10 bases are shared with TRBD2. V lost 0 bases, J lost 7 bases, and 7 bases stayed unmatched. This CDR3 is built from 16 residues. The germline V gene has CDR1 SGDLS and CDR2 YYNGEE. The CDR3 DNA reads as TGTGCCAGCAGCGTAGGCGGTAGCGGGGGGCGTAATGAGCAGTTCTTC. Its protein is CASSVGGSGGRNEQFF.

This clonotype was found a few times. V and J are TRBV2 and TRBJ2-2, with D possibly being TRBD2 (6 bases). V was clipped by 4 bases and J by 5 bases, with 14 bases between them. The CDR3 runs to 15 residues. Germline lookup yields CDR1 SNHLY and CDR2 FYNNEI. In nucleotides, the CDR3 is TGTGCCAGCAGTGCCAGGGAGGTAACAACCGGGGAGCTGTTTTTT. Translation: CASSAREVTTGELFF.

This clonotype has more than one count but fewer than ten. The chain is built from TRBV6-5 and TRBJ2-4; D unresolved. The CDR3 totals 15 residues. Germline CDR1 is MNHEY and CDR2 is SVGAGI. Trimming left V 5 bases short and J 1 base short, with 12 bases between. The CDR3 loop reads CASSLRSVAKNIQYF. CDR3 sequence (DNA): TGTGCCAGCAGTCTCAGGTCCGTGGCCAAAAACATTCAGTACTTC.

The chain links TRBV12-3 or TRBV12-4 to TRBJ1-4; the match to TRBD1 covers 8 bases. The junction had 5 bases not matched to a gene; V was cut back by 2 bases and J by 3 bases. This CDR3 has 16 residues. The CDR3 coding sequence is TGTGCCAGCAGTTTACGACAGGGGATGGCTAATGAAAAACTGTTTTTT. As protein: CASSLRQGMANEKLFF.

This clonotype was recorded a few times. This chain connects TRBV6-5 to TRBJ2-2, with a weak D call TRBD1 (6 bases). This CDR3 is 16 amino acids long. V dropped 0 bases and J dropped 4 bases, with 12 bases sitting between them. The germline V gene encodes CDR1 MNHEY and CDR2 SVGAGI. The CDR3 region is CASSYSTQGSTGELFF. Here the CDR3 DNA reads TGTGCCAGCAGTTACTCGACTCAGGGGAGCACCGGGGAGCTGTTTTTT.

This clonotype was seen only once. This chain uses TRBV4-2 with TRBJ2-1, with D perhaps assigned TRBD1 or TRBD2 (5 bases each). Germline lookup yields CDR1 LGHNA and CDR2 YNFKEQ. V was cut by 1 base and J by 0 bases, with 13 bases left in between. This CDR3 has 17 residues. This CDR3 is CASSQVTRGSSYNEQFF. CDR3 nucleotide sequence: TGTGCCAGCAGCCAAGTAACCCGGGGCAGCTCCTACAATGAGCAGTTCTTC.

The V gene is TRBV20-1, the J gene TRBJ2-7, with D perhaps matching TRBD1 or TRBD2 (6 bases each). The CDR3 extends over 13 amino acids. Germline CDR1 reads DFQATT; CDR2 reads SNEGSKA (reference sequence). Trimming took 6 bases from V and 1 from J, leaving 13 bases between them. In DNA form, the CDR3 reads TGCAGTGCGGTCGGGGGCATATCCTACGAGCAGTACTTC. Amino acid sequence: CSAVGGISYEQYF.

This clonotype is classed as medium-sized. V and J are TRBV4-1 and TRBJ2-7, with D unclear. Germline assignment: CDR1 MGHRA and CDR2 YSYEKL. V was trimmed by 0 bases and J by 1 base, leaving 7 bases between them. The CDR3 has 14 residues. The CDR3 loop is CASSQEPGSYEQYF. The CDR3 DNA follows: TGCGCCAGCAGCCAAGAACCCGGTTCCTACGAGCAGTACTTC.

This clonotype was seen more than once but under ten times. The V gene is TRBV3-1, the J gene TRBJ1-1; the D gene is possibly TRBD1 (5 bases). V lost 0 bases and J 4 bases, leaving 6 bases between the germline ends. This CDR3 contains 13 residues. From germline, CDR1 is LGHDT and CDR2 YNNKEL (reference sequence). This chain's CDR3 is CASSQDQGTEAFF. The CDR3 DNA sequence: TGTGCCAGCAGCCAAGATCAGGGCACTGAAGCTTTCTTT.

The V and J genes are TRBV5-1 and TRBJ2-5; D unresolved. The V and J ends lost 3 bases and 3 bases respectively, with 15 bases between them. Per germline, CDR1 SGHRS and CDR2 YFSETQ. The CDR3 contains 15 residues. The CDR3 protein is CASSSAGRSEETQYF. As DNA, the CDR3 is TGCGCCAGCAGCTCCGCTGGTCGATCTGAAGAGACCCAGTACTTC. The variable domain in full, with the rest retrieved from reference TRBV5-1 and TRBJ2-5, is KAGVTQTPRYLIKTRGQQVTLSCSPISGHRSVSWYQQTPGQGLQFLFEYFSETQRNKGNFPGRFSGRQFSNSRSEMNVSTLELGDSALYLCASSSAGRSEETQYFGPGTRLLVL.

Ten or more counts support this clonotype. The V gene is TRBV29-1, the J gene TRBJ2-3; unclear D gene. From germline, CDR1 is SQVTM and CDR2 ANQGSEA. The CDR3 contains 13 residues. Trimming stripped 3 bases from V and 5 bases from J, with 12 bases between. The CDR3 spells CSVDSFRGDTQYF. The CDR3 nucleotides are TGCAGCGTTGACTCCTTCCGTGGAGATACGCAGTATTTT.

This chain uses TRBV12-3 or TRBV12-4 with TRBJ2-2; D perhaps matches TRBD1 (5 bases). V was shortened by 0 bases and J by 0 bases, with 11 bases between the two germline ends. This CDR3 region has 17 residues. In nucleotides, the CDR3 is TGTGCCAGCAGTTTAGCCCGACAGCTCGCGAACACCGGGGAGCTGTTTTTT. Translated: CASSLARQLANTGELFF.

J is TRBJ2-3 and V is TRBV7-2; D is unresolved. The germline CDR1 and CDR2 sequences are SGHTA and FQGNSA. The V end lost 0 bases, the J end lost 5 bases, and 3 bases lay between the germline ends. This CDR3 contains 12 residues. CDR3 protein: CASSLAVDTQYF. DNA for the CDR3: TGTGCCAGCAGCTTAGCGGTAGATACGCAGTATTTT. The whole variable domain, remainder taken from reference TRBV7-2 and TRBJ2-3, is GAGVSQSPSNKVTEKGKDVELRCDPISGHTALYWYRQSLGQGLEFLIYFQGNSAPDKSGLPSDRFSAERTGGSVSTLTIQRTQQEDSAVYLCASSLAVDTQYFGPGTRLTVL.

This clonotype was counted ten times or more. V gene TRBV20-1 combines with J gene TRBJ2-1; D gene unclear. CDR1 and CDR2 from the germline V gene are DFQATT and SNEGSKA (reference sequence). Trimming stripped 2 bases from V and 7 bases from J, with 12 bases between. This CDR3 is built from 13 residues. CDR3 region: CSARSKSPNEQFF. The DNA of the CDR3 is TGCAGTGCTAGATCGAAAAGCCCGAATGAGCAGTTCTTC.

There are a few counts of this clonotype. The CDR3 coding sequence is TGCGCCAGCAGTGAGTCGTCTGTCACGGGGGGGCCACAAGAGACCCAGTACTTC. This gives the protein CASSESSVTGGPQETQYF. The V call is TRBV10-1, the J call TRBJ2-5; TRBD2 agrees at 8 bases. Germline CDR1 is WNHNN and CDR2 is SYGVQD (reference sequence). The CDR3 length is 18 residues. V gave up 0 bases and J gave up 2 bases; unmatched junction bases: 11.

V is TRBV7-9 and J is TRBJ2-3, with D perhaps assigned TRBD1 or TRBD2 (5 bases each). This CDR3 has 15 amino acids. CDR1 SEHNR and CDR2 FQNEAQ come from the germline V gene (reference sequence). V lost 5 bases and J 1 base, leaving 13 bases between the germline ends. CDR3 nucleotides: TGTGCCAGCAGCGGTACTAGAGGGGGCACAGATACGCAGTATTTT. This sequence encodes CASSGTRGGTDTQYF.

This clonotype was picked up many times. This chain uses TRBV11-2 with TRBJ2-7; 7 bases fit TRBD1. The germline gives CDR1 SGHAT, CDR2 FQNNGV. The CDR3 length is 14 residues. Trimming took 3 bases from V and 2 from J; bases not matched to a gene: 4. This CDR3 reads CASSFGDRAYEQYF. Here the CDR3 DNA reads TGTGCCAGCAGCTTTGGGGACAGAGCCTACGAGCAGTACTTC.